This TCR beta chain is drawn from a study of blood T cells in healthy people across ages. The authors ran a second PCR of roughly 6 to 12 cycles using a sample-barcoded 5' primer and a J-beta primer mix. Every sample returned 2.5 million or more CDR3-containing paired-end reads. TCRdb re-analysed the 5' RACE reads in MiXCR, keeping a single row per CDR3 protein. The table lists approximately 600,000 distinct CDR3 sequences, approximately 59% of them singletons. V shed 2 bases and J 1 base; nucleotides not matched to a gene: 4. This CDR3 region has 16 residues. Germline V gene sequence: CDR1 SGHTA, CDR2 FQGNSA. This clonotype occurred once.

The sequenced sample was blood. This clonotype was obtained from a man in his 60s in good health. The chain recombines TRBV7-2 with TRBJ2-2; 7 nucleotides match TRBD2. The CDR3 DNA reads TGTGCCAGCAGCTTAATGTCGGGGGGGAACACCGGGGAGCTGTTTTTT. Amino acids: CASSLMSGGNTGELFF. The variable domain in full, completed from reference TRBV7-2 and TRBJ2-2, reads GAGVSQSPSNKVTEKGKDVELRCDPISGHTALYWYRQSLGQGLEFLIYFQGNSAPDKSGLPSDRFSAERTGGSVSTLTIQRTQQEDSAVYLCASSLMSGGNTGELFFGEGSRLTVL.